The T cell receptor (beta chain) under discussion was sequenced for a study of cytomegalovirus exposure and HLA in healthy donors. Primers: 60 Vbeta forward and 13 Jbeta reverse. Assay used: immunoSEQ multiplex PCR; TCRdb lists only in-frame clones, some missing. Of about 170,000 clones listed, 70% to 90% are singletons. The germline V gene encodes CDR1 MGHRA and CDR2 YSYEKL. This CDR3 has 14 amino acids. With 1 base removed from V and 0 bases from J, the gap between germline ends came to 7 bases. Material: PBMCs. The chain uses TRBV4-1 and TRBJ2-7; D is uncertain. This receptor was obtained from a male donor in good health and CMV-seronegative. CDR3 bases: TGCGCCAGCAGCCAAGTGGGCAGCTCCTACGAGCAGTACTTC. Its protein product is CASSQVGSSYEQYF.